The 23 T cell receptor beta chains reported below all come from one sample, sequenced in a study of PD-L1 blockade in urothelial cancer. Generated by immunoSEQ multiplex PCR, the TCRdb table keeps only in-frame clones and is missing some. The sample lists 29,000 or so clones; around 84% were seen once. Documented time point: peripheral blood 6 weeks after treatment start. This sample comprised PBMCs, obtained around atezolizumab (anti-PD-L1) treatment. Receptors originate from a man aged 65 to 85 with urothelial cancer.

The V call is TRBV27, the J call TRBJ2-1, with 7 positions matching TRBD2. CDR1 MNHEY and CDR2 SMNVEV come from the germline V gene (reference sequence). This CDR3 contains 12 residues. With 3 bases clipped from V and 10 bases from J, the junction kept 3 bases outside the gene matches. Here the CDR3 reads CASSFQGLEQFF. The CDR3 DNA reads as TGTGCCAGCAGTTTCCAGGGACTAGAGCAGTTCTTC.

V gene TRBV5-1 combines with J gene TRBJ1-1, with D tentatively TRBD1 (5 bases). Trimming took off 1 base at V and 4 bases at J, with 8 bases between the two ends. Per the germline V gene, CDR1 is SGHRS and CDR2 is YFSETQ. The CDR3 is 13 amino acids. CDR3 residues: CASSLMGGTEAFF. The CDR3 region has the DNA TGCGCCAGCAGCTTGATGGGGGGCACTGAAGCTTTCTTT.

This clone was seen just once. This chain links TRBV6-1 with TRBJ1-3; the D is unclear. The CDR3 has 14 residues. Germline V CDR1 and CDR2: MNHNS, SASEGT. Trimming removed 5 bases at V and 1 base at J, with 9 bases between. CDR3 amino acids: CASSYPDSGNTIYF. The CDR3 nucleotides read TGTGCCAGCAGTTATCCAGATTCTGGAAACACCATATATTTT.

The chain has TRBV4-3 and TRBJ2-2, with TRBD2 matching 10 bases. CDR1 is LGHNA, CDR2 YSLEER, per germline. This CDR3 comprises 19 residues. The V segment lost 3 bases and the J segment 1 base; nucleotides outside the gene matches: 11. The CDR3 DNA follows: TGCGCCAGCAGCCAGAAAGCGGGAGGGCCGGCAAAGAACACCGGGGAGCTGTTTTTT. Translation: CASSQKAGGPAKNTGELFF.

This sequence joins TRBV7-9 and TRBJ2-3; 9 positions agree with TRBD2. CDR3 size: 16 residues. Per germline, CDR1 SEHNR and CDR2 FQNEAQ (reference sequence). V trimming: 5 bases; J trimming: 6 bases; junction bases outside the gene matches: 12. Written as DNA, the CDR3 is TGTGCCAGCAGCCCCCCCTGGCGGGAGGGCCTTGATACGCAGTATTTT. This codes for CASSPPWREGLDTQYF. Based on the CDR3 plus reference TRBV7-9 and TRBJ2-3, the full variable domain is DTGVSQNPRHKITKRGQNVTFRCDPISEHNRLYWYRQTLGQGPEFLTYFQNEAQLEKSRLLSDRFSAERPKGSFSTLEIQRTEQGDSAMYLCASSPPWREGLDTQYFGPGTRLTVL.

This clone was counted between two and nine times. This chain links TRBV7-3 with TRBJ2-3; possibly TRBD2 for D (6 bases). The germline V gene has CDR1 SGHTA and CDR2 FQGTGA. The CDR3 runs 16 residues. Trimming stripped 5 bases from V and 2 bases from J, with 17 bases between. CDR3 nucleotides: TGTGCCAGCAGCCCATTCTCGGGGGAGCTCACAGATACGCAGTATTTT. It encodes CASSPFSGELTDTQYF.

This sequence joins TRBV4-1 and TRBJ2-1, with a tentative D call TRBD1 (5 bases). V was shortened by 4 bases and J by 0 bases, with 16 bases between the two germline ends. This CDR3 has 17 amino acids. Germline CDR1 reads MGHRA; CDR2 reads YSYEKL. CDR3 DNA: TGCGCCAGCAGCCCGCACCTAGGGGTGGACTCCTACAATGAGCAGTTCTTC. Translated: CASSPHLGVDSYNEQFF.

The chain carries TRBV18 and TRBJ1-1; the match to TRBD1 covers 9 bases. CDR3 length equals 15 residues. J was trimmed by 0 bases and V by 4 bases; bases with no gene match: 3. The germline CDR1 and CDR2 sequences are KGHSH and LQKENI. This chain's CDR3 is CASSLGQGMNTEAFF. Here the CDR3 DNA reads TGTGCCAGCTCACTTGGACAGGGGATGAACACTGAAGCTTTCTTT.

The genes are TRBV6-1 and TRBJ1-5; 9 bases map to TRBD1. Germline V CDR1 and CDR2: MNHNS, SASEGT. The CDR3 consists of 15 residues. The J segment lost 6 bases and the V segment lost 4 bases, leaving 7 bases of the junction unmatched. This chain's CDR3 is CASSVGQGKAQPQHF. For the CDR3, the DNA is TGTGCCAGCAGTGTCGGACAGGGGAAAGCTCAGCCCCAGCATTTT.

The rearrangement joins TRBV5-1 to TRBJ2-3; D call uncertain. The V gene's germline CDR1 is SGHRS and CDR2 YFSETQ. CDR3 length: 14 residues. Trimming took 0 bases from V and 0 from J, leaving 5 bases between them. The CDR3 loop is CASSLGTSTDTQYF. The CDR3 DNA reads as TGCGCCAGCAGCTTGGGAACTAGCACAGATACGCAGTATTTT.

This chain connects TRBV28 to TRBJ1-1; tentatively, D is TRBD1 (5 bases). Germline V gene sequence: CDR1 MDHEN, CDR2 SYDVKM. CDR3 length equals 13 residues. V lost 5 bases and J lost 8, with 15 bases in between. The CDR3 DNA sequence: TGTGCCAGCAGTCCCCGGACACCTTTAGAAGCTTTCTTT. Residues: CASSPRTPLEAFF.

J is TRBJ2-7 and V is TRBV5-1; D ambiguous. Germline CDR1 SGHRS, CDR2 YFSETQ. V was pared by 0 bases and J by 7 bases, with 5 bases between. The CDR3 consists of 11 residues. The CDR3 nucleotides read TGCGCCAGCAGCTTGGATCGGGAGCAGTACTTC. Protein product: CASSLDREQYF.

The V and J genes are TRBV5-1 and TRBJ1-4; 11 bases agree with TRBD1. Per germline, CDR1 SGHRS and CDR2 YFSETQ. After removal of 3 bases from V and 8 bases from J, the junction contained 3 bases not matched to a gene. The CDR3 covers 14 residues. CDR3 DNA: TGCGCCAGCAGCTATGGGACAGGGGGGGAAAAACTGTTTTTT. Translation gives CASSYGTGGEKLFF.

The rearrangement joins TRBV7-9 to TRBJ2-1, with D possibly matching TRBD1 (5 bases). V was pared by 1 base and J by 2 bases, with 12 bases between. Germline V gives CDR1 SEHNR, CDR2 FQNEAQ (reference sequence). The CDR3 loop spans 16 amino acids. The CDR3, as DNA: TGTGCCAGCAGCTTAGAACGGGCAGGGCCCTACAATGAGCAGTTCTTC. Protein sequence: CASSLERAGPYNEQFF.

The chain couples TRBV4-1 to TRBJ1-2; D is possibly TRBD1 (5 bases). The CDR3 contains 16 residues. The V end was cut by 0 bases, the J end by 8 bases, with 19 bases between. Germline V gene lookup returns CDR1 MGHRA and CDR2 YSYEKL. CDR3 sequence: CASSQDNTGGVRGYTF. CDR3 sequence (DNA): TGCGCCAGCAGCCAAGATAATACAGGCGGAGTGAGGGGCTACACCTTC.

The gene calls are TRBV2 and TRBJ1-2; D is unclear. The CDR3 is 13 amino acids. CDR1 and CDR2 (germline): SNHLY, FYNNEI. Between the trimmed V and J ends, which lost 4 bases and 8 bases, there was a span of 14 bases. Here the CDR3 DNA reads TGTGCCAGCAGTGGAGGAGGACCGGGCGGCTACACCTTC. Its protein is CASSGGGPGGYTF.

The chain recombines TRBV2 with TRBJ1-3; tentatively, D is TRBD1 (6 bases). The germline V and J ends were trimmed by 6 bases and 0 bases, with 6 bases remaining between them. This CDR3 region has 13 residues. The germline V gene has CDR1 SNHLY and CDR2 FYNNEI. CDR3 sequence (DNA): TGTGCCAGCAGACAGGGCTCTGGAAACACCATATATTTT. It is translated as CASRQGSGNTIYF.

The CDR3 nucleotides are TGTGCCAGCGGGGACAGGGGGGGGACTGAAGCTTTCTTT. This gives the protein CASGDRGGTEAFF. V and J are TRBV2 and TRBJ1-1; 11 bases map to TRBD1. Germline CDR1 reads SNHLY; CDR2 reads FYNNEI. Trimming cost V 8 bases and J 5 bases; bases outside gene matches: 4. The CDR3 consists of 13 residues.

The chain joins TRBV6-4 to TRBJ2-1; TRBD1 aligns across 9 bases. Germline trimming cut 7 bases from V and 6 bases from J; bases unmatched to any gene: 22. There are 19 residues in the CDR3. In germline, CDR1 is MRHNA, CDR2 SNTAGT. The CDR3 here is CASIPDRDRDTLESNEQFF. Here the CDR3 DNA reads TGTGCCAGCATCCCAGACCGGGACAGGGATACCCTTGAAAGCAATGAGCAGTTCTTC.

V gene TRBV2 combines with J gene TRBJ2-7; 9 bases line up with TRBD1. The germline gives CDR1 SNHLY, CDR2 FYNNEI. The V gene end was trimmed by 7 bases and the J gene end by 3 bases; junction bases not matched to a gene: 4. The CDR3 has 13 amino acids. The CDR3 is CASIPGQGYEQYF. The CDR3 coding sequence is TGTGCCAGCATCCCGGGACAGGGCTACGAGCAGTACTTC.

The chain couples TRBV18 to TRBJ2-7, with 9 bases that match TRBD1. CDR3 length: 15 amino acids. Germline V gene lookup returns CDR1 KGHSH and CDR2 LQKENI. V shed 3 bases, J shed 2 bases, and the junction held 5 bases outside the gene matches. This CDR3 reads CASSPTGTGTYEQYF. CDR3 sequence (DNA): TGTGCCAGCTCACCCACCGGGACAGGGACCTACGAGCAGTACTTC.

This chain uses TRBV14 with TRBJ2-7; D remains ambiguous. Trimming took off 2 bases at V and 3 bases at J, with 8 bases between the two ends. The V gene's germline CDR1 is SGHDN and CDR2 FVKESK. The CDR3 length is 13 residues. This chain's CDR3 is CASSQWRSYEQYF. The CDR3 DNA reads TGTGCCAGCAGCCAATGGCGGAGCTACGAGCAGTACTTC.

The rearrangement uses TRBV5-1 and TRBJ2-7, with D unclear. Germline loops: CDR1 SGHRS, CDR2 YFSETQ. The CDR3 sequence is 12 residues long. V was cut by 4 bases and J by 2 bases, with 7 bases left in between. CDR3 DNA sequence: TGCGCCAGCAGCCAAATTCCCTACGAGCAGTACTTC. This sequence encodes CASSQIPYEQYF.